These 11 T cell receptor beta chains originate from one sample sequenced in a study of blood T cells in healthy people across ages. A second PCR of 7 to 11 cycles used a sample-barcoded 5' primer and a J-beta primer mix. TCRdb reprocessed the 5' RACE reads with MiXCR, giving one entry per CDR3 protein. This repertoire shows about 720,000 distinct CDR3 sequences, roughly 25% found once; its top ten account for more than 3%. These records were also assigned to another study, of T cells of mothers and their children.

The sequenced sample consisted of blood. The receptors originated from a boy aged 5-17 years in good health.

The chain employs TRBV29-1 and TRBJ2-7, with TRBD2 identical over 13 bases. Germline trimming cut 0 bases from V and 3 bases from J; bases unmatched to any gene: 5. Germline V lookup: CDR1 SQVTM, CDR2 ANQGSEA. CDR3 length: 16 amino acids. CDR3 sequence reads: CSVEDRTSGRIYEQYF. For the CDR3, the DNA is TGCAGCGTTGAAGATAGGACTAGCGGGAGAATCTACGAGCAGTACTTC.

This rearrangement joins TRBV7-2 to TRBJ2-2; D might be TRBD2 (6 bases). CDR3 length: 13 amino acids. V dropped 5 bases and J dropped 6 bases, with 10 bases sitting between them. The V gene's germline CDR1 is SGHTA and CDR2 FQGNSA. The CDR3 protein is CASSLLAPGELFF. The CDR3 nucleotides are TGTGCCAGCAGCCTACTAGCACCCGGGGAGCTGTTTTTT.

The table lists this clonotype with a count of one. This chain links TRBV30 with TRBJ2-7; TRBD1 aligns across 10 bases. The CDR3 loop spans 14 amino acids. Trimming took 1 base from V and 3 from J; bases not matched to a gene: 3. Germline assignment: CDR1 GTSNPN and CDR2 SVGIG (reference sequence). The CDR3: CAWSGGTGDYEQYF. The CDR3 nucleotides read TGTGCCTGGAGTGGCGGGACAGGGGACTACGAGCAGTACTTC.

The chain recombines TRBV19 with TRBJ1-1, with 7 bases aligning to TRBD1. Trimming took 5 bases from V and 4 from J; bases not matched to a gene: 4. Germline lookup yields CDR1 LNHDA and CDR2 SQIVND (reference sequence). This CDR3 has 13 residues. The CDR3 sequence is CASSSWDSTEAFF. The CDR3 DNA is TGTGCCAGTAGTTCCTGGGACAGCACTGAAGCTTTCTTT.

The chain is built from TRBV12-3 or TRBV12-4 and TRBJ2-5; a weak D match, TRBD2 (5 bases). Trimming stripped 6 bases from V and 4 bases from J, with 18 bases between. CDR3 size: 15 residues. The CDR3 spells CASSKTSFEVETQYF. The DNA of the CDR3 is TGTGCCAGCAGCAAAACTAGTTTCGAGGTAGAGACCCAGTACTTC.

The chain joins TRBV2 to TRBJ2-7; D is undetermined. Germline V CDR1 and CDR2: SNHLY, FYNNEI. The CDR3 runs 11 residues. V lost 6 bases to trimming and J lost 6 bases, with 9 bases between them. The CDR3 loop is CASSGFSEQYF. CDR3 DNA: TGTGCCAGCAGCGGGTTTTCCGAGCAGTACTTC.

A few counts support this clonotype. This chain links TRBV29-1 with TRBJ2-7, with D perhaps matching TRBD2 (5 bases). CDR1 and CDR2 (germline): SQVTM, ANQGSEA. The CDR3 spans 11 residues. With 3 bases removed from V and 5 bases from J, the gap between germline ends came to 8 bases. The CDR3 DNA is TGCAGCGTTGAGGACTTCAACGAGCAGTACTTC. It encodes CSVEDFNEQYF.

This clonotype came up a few times. The V gene is TRBV12-3 or TRBV12-4, the J gene TRBJ2-5; 13 positions agree with TRBD2. The J call may be in error: the DNA end matches TRBJ2-7 better. This CDR3 is built from 15 residues. Here the CDR3 DNA reads TGTGCCAGCCGACTAGCGGGAGGTCAAACGTACGAGCAGTACTTC. Amino acids: CASRLAGGQTYEQYF.

The genes are TRBV20-1 and TRBJ1-2; D ambiguous. CDR1 and CDR2 (germline): DFQATT, SNEGSKA (reference sequence). V lost 3 bases and J 7 bases, leaving 6 bases between the germline ends. The CDR3 totals 10 residues. CDR3 region: CSASNGGYTF. The CDR3 DNA reads TGCAGTGCTAGTAATGGTGGCTACACCTTC.

This chain joins TRBV28 and TRBJ1-6, with D maybe TRBD1 (5 bases). Germline loops: CDR1 MDHEN, CDR2 SYDVKM. This CDR3 has 20 residues. V gave up 3 bases and J gave up 8 bases, with 29 bases separating them. CDR3 residues: CASSFPPGQAISTPYSPLHF. As DNA, the CDR3 is TGTGCCAGCAGTTTCCCCCCAGGGCAGGCGATATCCACACCATATTCACCCCTCCACTTT.

The chain links TRBV7-2 to TRBJ2-5; 10 nucleotides match TRBD2. With V trimmed by 1 base and J by 7 bases, 12 bases remained unmatched. The CDR3 loop spans 17 amino acids. Germline V gene data show CDR1 as SGHTA and CDR2 as FQGNSA. The CDR3 is CASSLELQREGLGTQYF. The CDR3 region has the DNA TGTGCCAGCAGCTTAGAACTTCAGCGGGAGGGCCTTGGGACCCAGTACTTC.